These 8 T cell receptor beta chains share one sample of origin, sequenced in a study of blood T cell repertoires in COVID-19. Measured with immunoSEQ multiplex PCR; TCRdb has only the in-frame clones, and not every one. The data hold fewer than 250,000 clones, with over 80% observed a single time. Material for sequencing was PBMCs or T cells enriched from blood (not recorded which). The receptors stem from a woman between 40 and 55 years old who had recovered from COVID-19.

The chain has TRBV18 and TRBJ2-3; 10 nucleotides align to TRBD1. The CDR3 spans 18 residues. Germline trimming cut 3 bases from V and 7 bases from J; bases unmatched to any gene: 16. Per the germline V gene, CDR1 is KGHSH and CDR2 is LQKENI. The chain's CDR3 is CASSPILSTGGTTNTQYF. The CDR3 DNA reads TGTGCCAGCTCACCGATTTTATCGACAGGGGGCACAACAAATACGCAGTATTTT.

This clone was detected only once. The chain recombines TRBV10-3 with TRBJ2-7; 7 bases fit TRBD1. V lost 6 bases to trimming and J lost 2 bases; unmatched junction nucleotides: 10. This CDR3 spans 15 amino acids. Germline assignment: CDR1 ENHRY and CDR2 SYGVKD. The CDR3 here is CAISGTAKATYEQYV. CDR3 nucleotides: TGTGCCATCAGCGGGACAGCAAAGGCTACCTACGAGCAGTACGTC.

This chain uses TRBV18 with TRBJ2-1, with a possible D match to TRBD1 (10 bases). Trimming removed 0 bases from V and 5 bases from J, with 23 bases in between. This CDR3 has 19 residues. Germline V lookup: CDR1 KGHSH, CDR2 LQKENI. The CDR3 here is CASSPPGQGKVAGDNEQFF. The CDR3 DNA is TGTGCCAGCTCACCACCGGGACAGGGGAAGGTAGCGGGAGACAATGAGCAGTTCTTC.

The chain carries TRBV7-2 and TRBJ1-5; D may be TRBD1 (6 bases). Germline CDR1 reads SGHTA; CDR2 reads FQGNSA. V was trimmed by 4 bases and J by 7 bases, leaving 11 bases between them. This CDR3 has 13 residues. This CDR3 is CASSSGVFQPQHF. CDR3 coding DNA: TGTGCCAGCAGCTCAGGGGTTTTCCAGCCCCAGCATTTT.

The chain uses TRBV5-1 and TRBJ2-3, with D perhaps TRBD1 (5 bases). The V end lost 4 bases, the J end lost 4 bases, and 10 bases lay between the germline ends. CDR1 is SGHRS and CDR2 is YFSETQ in the germline V gene. CDR3 size: 13 residues. This CDR3 is CASSEDNSDTQYF. CDR3 bases: TGCGCCAGCAGCGAGGACAACTCAGATACGCAGTATTTT.

The chain joins TRBV7-2 to TRBJ2-7; 9 bases are shared with TRBD1. Trimming cost V 4 bases and J 2 bases; bases outside gene matches: 6. In germline, CDR1 is SGHTA, CDR2 FQGNSA. The CDR3 consists of 15 residues. This CDR3 is CASSSGQGPAYEQYF. The CDR3 DNA reads as TGTGCCAGCAGCTCCGGACAGGGGCCGGCCTACGAGCAGTACTTC.

At least ten counts were recorded for this clone. V gene TRBV4-1 combines with J gene TRBJ1-1; D gene ambiguous. Deletions cut 1 base from V and 8 bases from J, with 8 bases between. The V gene's germline CDR1 is MGHRA and CDR2 YSYEKL. This CDR3 is 12 amino acids long. CDR3 nucleotides: TGCGCCAGCAGCCAAGTCGGTTCGGAAGCTTTCTTT. Encoded protein: CASSQVGSEAFF.

This sequence joins TRBV5-1 and TRBJ1-1, with TRBD1 as a possible D gene (5 bases). The V gene lost 4 bases and the J gene lost 1 base, with 11 bases spanning the gap. This CDR3 has 14 residues. The germline V gene encodes CDR1 SGHRS and CDR2 YFSETQ. Written as DNA, the CDR3 is TGCGCCAGCAGCACGGGGGGTCCGAACACTGAAGCTTTCTTT. This codes for CASSTGGPNTEAFF.